This TCR beta chain was observed in a study of cytomegalovirus exposure and HLA in healthy donors. Study-wide points: Per published accounts, TCR beta sequences correctly predicted the HLA-A and HLA-B alleles of most subjects. Later analysis reportedly placed an Asian-associated ancestry cluster below the roughly 680-donor mean in N-insertions. Researchers counted roughly 150 TCR beta chains as cytomegalovirus-associated.

Vbeta (60) and Jbeta (13) primers were used in the PCR. Here immunoSEQ multiplex PCR was the method, and the copy in TCRdb shows in-frame clones only, minus some. The table shows approximately 51,000 clones, with under 75% occurring only once. In regard to this clone: Antigen: not known.

Germline V gene data show CDR1 as SQVTM and CDR2 as ANQGSEA. The CDR3 length is 13 residues. Trimming removed 6 bases from V and 0 bases from J, with 11 bases in between. The chain is built from TRBV29-1 and TRBJ1-1, with D possibly being TRBD1 (6 bases). Input material: PBMCs. The TCR originated in a man younger than 40 in good health and CMV-seronegative. The CDR3 nucleotides are TGCAGCGTAGGGGACACGGTGAACACTGAAGCTTTCTTT. Its translation: CSVGDTVNTEAFF.